Shown below are 2 T cell receptor beta chains from a single sample sequenced in a study of T cell repertoires in cytomegalovirus infection. MiXCR was run by TCRdb on the reads, yielding one entry per CDR3 protein. In the table there are tens of thousands of distinct CDR3 sequences, 4% of which are singletons. Sequenced: PBMCs. The receptors originated from a human donor in good health (CMV status not recorded). Some clones in this sample may be carry-over from other donors' samples.

There are many counts of this clonotype. This chain connects TRBV28 to TRBJ2-3; D is uncertain. V was trimmed by 4 bases and J by 4 bases, leaving 6 bases between them. This CDR3 is 12 amino acids long. Germline V gives CDR1 MDHEN, CDR2 SYDVKM. CDR3 in amino acids: CASSWIPDTQYF. CDR3 bases: TGTGCCAGCAGTTGGATCCCAGATACGCAGTATTTT.

This clonotype occurred many times. At one end the junction does not follow the germline gene, possibly because of a read error. The gene calls are TRBV7-7 and TRBJ2-5; D may correspond to TRBD1 or TRBD2 (5 bases each). The CDR3 loop spans 15 amino acids. Germline V CDR1 and CDR2: SSHAT, FNYEAQ (reference sequence). CDR3 protein: CASSLGATRGETQYF. For the CDR3, the DNA is TGTGCTAGCAGCCTCGGGGCTACGAGGGGAGAGACCCAGTACTTC.